The 7 T cell receptor beta chains presented below share a single source sample, sequenced in a study of blood T cell repertoires in COVID-19. Assay: immunoSEQ multiplex PCR; the TCRdb copy retains only in-frame clones and omits some. Of roughly 120,000 clones listed, over 70% are singletons. Sequencing used peripheral blood. Receptors were obtained from a woman aged 70-85 years with acute or convalescent COVID-19.

The chain is built from TRBV6-6 and TRBJ1-2; D might be TRBD1 (5 bases). CDR1 is MNHNY, CDR2 SVGAGI, per germline (reference sequence). The CDR3 spans 15 residues. The germline V and J ends were trimmed by 7 bases and 4 bases, with 19 bases remaining between them. CDR3 nucleotides: TGTGCCAGCATTCAAACTCTAACCCAGGGCTATGGCTACACCTTC. This encodes CASIQTLTQGYGYTF.

The chain joins TRBV27 to TRBJ1-5, with 8 bases that match TRBD1. Germline V gene sequence: CDR1 MNHEY, CDR2 SMNVEV (reference sequence). This CDR3 contains 15 residues. The V segment lost 6 bases and the J segment 5 bases; nucleotides outside the gene matches: 9. The CDR3 nucleotides read TGTGCCAGCAGCCACGACAGGGGAGGCGATCAGCCCCAGCATTTT. It translates to CASSHDRGGDQPQHF.

To note about this clone: This same CDR3 is encoded by further DNA sequences in the sample. J is TRBJ1-2 and V is TRBV9; maybe TRBD1 (6 bases). The CDR3 contains 14 residues. CDR1 and CDR2 from the germline V gene are SGDLS and YYNGEE. Trimming pared 0 bases from V and 2 bases from J, leaving 8 bases between. CDR3 coding DNA: TGTGCCAGCAGCGTAGGTCAGGGGAACTATGGCTACACCTTC. This encodes CASSVGQGNYGYTF.

The rearrangement joins TRBV6-5 to TRBJ2-1, with D tentatively TRBD2 (6 bases). The CDR3 has 15 residues. Germline loops: CDR1 MNHEY, CDR2 SVGAGI. With 4 bases removed from V and 7 bases from J, the gap between germline ends came to 17 bases. CDR3: CASSSPRSGLNEQFF. The CDR3 bases are TGTGCCAGCAGTTCTCCTCGCAGCGGGCTTAATGAGCAGTTCTTC.

The chain links TRBV28 to TRBJ2-3, with 9 bases lining up with TRBD1. CDR1 MDHEN and CDR2 SYDVKM come from the germline V gene. There are 16 residues in the CDR3. V gave up 6 bases and J gave up 2 bases; unmatched junction bases: 9. The CDR3 protein is CASSLLGTGLTDTQYF. The CDR3, as DNA: TGTGCCAGCAGCCTGTTGGGGACAGGGCTCACAGATACGCAGTATTTT.

The rearrangement links TRBV12-5 to TRBJ1-5; D is perhaps TRBD1 (6 bases). CDR1 LGHNT and CDR2 FRNRAP come from the germline V gene. This CDR3 is built from 13 residues. Trimming cost V 6 bases and J 4 bases, with 10 bases left between them. The chain's CDR3 is CASGPTGNQPQHF. CDR3 DNA sequence: TGTGCTAGTGGCCCAACAGGGAATCAGCCCCAGCATTTT.

The chain carries TRBV30 and TRBJ1-1; 7 nucleotides agree with TRBD1. V gave up 3 bases and J gave up 2 bases; unmatched junction bases: 3. The V gene's germline CDR1 is GTSNPN and CDR2 SVGIG (reference sequence). The CDR3 is 13 residues long. The CDR3 sequence: CAWRGQYNTEAFF. The DNA of the CDR3 is TGTGCCTGGAGGGGACAGTACAACACTGAAGCTTTCTTT. Full variable domain (outside the CDR3, taken from reference TRBV30 and TRBJ1-1): SQTIHQWPATLVQPVGSPLSLECTVEGTSNPNLYWYRQAAGRGLQLLFYSVGIGQISSEVPQNLSASRPQDRQFILSSKKLLLSDSGFYLCAWRGQYNTEAFFGQGTRLTVV.